The 5 T cell receptor beta chains listed next were all sequenced from one sample in a study of beta chain features in type 1 diabetes. Expressed TCRB transcripts got sequenced, as all isolated RNA was reverse transcribed. This table comes from immunoSEQ multiplex PCR, and its TCRdb copy is limited to in-frame clones, with some not included. The table lists hundreds of thousands of clones, around an eighth of them singletons. The study, taken as a whole, reports: Patients with Type 1 diabetes showed moderately but significantly shorter TCRB CDR3s in all four CD4+ subsets.

The antigens for these receptors are not known. Sequencing input: naive CD4+ T cells from blood. The receptors were sampled from a young man with type 1 diabetes.

The chain employs TRBV18 and TRBJ1-2, with no clear D. CDR1 and CDR2 (germline): KGHSH, LQKENI. V lost 0 bases to trimming and J lost 8 bases, with 13 bases between them. The CDR3 covers 14 residues. The CDR3 region has the DNA TGTGCCAGCTCACCACCGGTCGGCTCTAGAGGCTACACCTTC. Translating gives CASSPPVGSRGYTF.

The gene calls are TRBV9 and TRBJ1-3; 9 nucleotides align to TRBD1. The V gene's germline CDR1 is SGDLS and CDR2 YYNGEE. Trimming took 2 bases from V and 0 from J; bases not matched to a gene: 6. The CDR3 is 17 amino acids. CDR3 region: CASSVHGQGISGNTIYF. For the CDR3, the DNA is TGTGCCAGCAGCGTCCATGGACAGGGGATCTCTGGAAACACCATATATTTT.

This clone was seen more than once but under ten times. The chain combines TRBV6-1 with TRBJ2-5; TRBD2 might be the D (5 bases). CDR3 length: 15 residues. V was trimmed by 2 bases and J by 2 bases, leaving 12 bases between them. The V gene's germline CDR1 is MNHNS and CDR2 SASEGT. Here the CDR3 reads CASSERLREQETQYF. The CDR3 DNA is TGTGCCAGCAGTGAAAGGTTACGGGAACAAGAGACCCAGTACTTC.

The chain recombines TRBV6-5 with TRBJ2-5, with TRBD2 as a possible D gene (5 bases). Germline loops: CDR1 MNHEY, CDR2 SVGAGI. The CDR3 loop spans 13 amino acids. V lost 5 bases and J lost 4, with 11 bases in between. The CDR3 bases are TGTGCCAGCAGTCCTACGGGGAGAGAGACCCAGTACTTC. This codes for CASSPTGRETQYF.

This clone was detected only a few times. J is TRBJ1-3 and V is TRBV14; D is unclear. Deletions cut 0 bases from V and 2 bases from J, with 14 bases between. Germline loops: CDR1 SGHDN, CDR2 FVKESK. CDR3 length: 17 amino acids. CDR3 nucleotides: TGTGCCAGCAGCCAAGATCGGAACTCCGCTGCTGGAAACACCATATATTTT. The encoded protein is CASSQDRNSAAGNTIYF.